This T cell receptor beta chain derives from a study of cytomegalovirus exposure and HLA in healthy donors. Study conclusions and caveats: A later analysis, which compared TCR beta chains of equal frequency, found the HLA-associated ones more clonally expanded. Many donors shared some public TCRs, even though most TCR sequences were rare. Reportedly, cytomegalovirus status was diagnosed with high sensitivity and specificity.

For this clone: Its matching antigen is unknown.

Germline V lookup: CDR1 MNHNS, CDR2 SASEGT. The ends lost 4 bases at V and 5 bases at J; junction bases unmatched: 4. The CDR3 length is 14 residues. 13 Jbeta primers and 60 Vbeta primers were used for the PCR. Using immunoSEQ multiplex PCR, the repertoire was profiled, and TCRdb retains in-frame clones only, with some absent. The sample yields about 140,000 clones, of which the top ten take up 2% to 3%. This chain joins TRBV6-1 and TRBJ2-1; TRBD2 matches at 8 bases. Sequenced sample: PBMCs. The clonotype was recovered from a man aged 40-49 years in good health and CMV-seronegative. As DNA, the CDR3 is TGTGCCAGCAGTGTGGGGCGGGGGGACAATGAGCAGTTCTTC. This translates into CASSVGRGDNEQFF.